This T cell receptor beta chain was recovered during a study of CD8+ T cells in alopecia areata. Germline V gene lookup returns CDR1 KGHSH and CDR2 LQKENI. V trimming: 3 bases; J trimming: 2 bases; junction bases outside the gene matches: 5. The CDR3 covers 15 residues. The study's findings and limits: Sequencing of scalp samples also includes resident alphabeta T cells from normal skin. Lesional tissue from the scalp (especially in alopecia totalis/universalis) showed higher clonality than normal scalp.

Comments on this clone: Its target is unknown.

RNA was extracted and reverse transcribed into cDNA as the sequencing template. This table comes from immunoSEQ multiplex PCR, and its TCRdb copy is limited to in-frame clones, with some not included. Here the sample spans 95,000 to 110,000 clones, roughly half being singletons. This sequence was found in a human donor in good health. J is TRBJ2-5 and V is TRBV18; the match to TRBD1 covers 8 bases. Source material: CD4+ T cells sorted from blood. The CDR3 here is CASSPDRAQQETQYF. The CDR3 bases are TGTGCCAGCTCACCGGACAGGGCGCAACAAGAGACCCAGTACTTC.